Following are 23 T cell receptor beta chains from one sample sequenced in a study of blood T cell repertoires in COVID-19. Method: immunoSEQ multiplex PCR; TCRdb's copy keeps in-frame clones and lacks some. In the table there are 90,000 or so clones, about 90% of which are singletons. Sequencing was carried out using peripheral blood. The receptors derive from a human donor with active COVID-19. The donor label of this sample is uncertain.

The genes are TRBV5-6 and TRBJ2-1, with D perhaps TRBD2 (5 bases). The CDR3 sequence is 15 residues long. The ends were cut back, 1 base at V and 0 bases at J, with 8 bases in the middle. Germline V gene lookup returns CDR1 SGHDT and CDR2 YYEEEE. CDR3 nucleotides: TGTGCCAGCAGCTTGCCACTAGACTCCTACAATGAGCAGTTCTTC. Protein: CASSLPLDSYNEQFF.

V gene TRBV23-1 combines with J gene TRBJ1-3; TRBD1 agrees at 11 bases. TRBV23-1 is known as an ORF, though its function is uncertain. The CDR3 sequence is 21 residues long. The V segment lost 5 bases and the J segment 4 bases; nucleotides outside the gene matches: 22. The chain's CDR3 is CASSMICWTGGSVLSGNTIYF. The CDR3 region has the DNA TGCGCCAGCAGTATGATTTGTTGGACAGGGGGCAGTGTACTATCCGGAAACACCATATATTTT.

The chain employs TRBV28 and TRBJ1-6; 12 bases are a match to TRBD1. V lost 2 bases and J lost 0; bases outside the gene matches: 2. Germline lookup yields CDR1 MDHEN and CDR2 SYDVKM. This CDR3 is built from 18 residues. The DNA for the CDR3 is TGTGCCAGCAGTTTAGGGACAGGGGGCGCCTCCTATAATTCACCCCTCCACTTT. The encoded protein is CASSLGTGGASYNSPLHF.

V usage is TRBV2 and J usage is TRBJ2-7; TRBD2 matches at 7 bases. CDR1 SNHLY and CDR2 FYNNEI come from the germline V gene. Losses at the gene ends were 6 bases for V and 2 bases for J; bases not matched to a gene: 7. The CDR3 has 14 residues. CDR3 loop: CASRSTSAAYEQYF. CDR3 nucleotide sequence: TGTGCCAGCAGGTCAACTAGCGCAGCCTACGAGCAGTACTTC.

The chain combines TRBV19 with TRBJ1-3, with a tentative D call TRBD1 (5 bases). The CDR3 extends over 14 amino acids. CDR1 and CDR2 from the germline V gene are LNHDA and SQIVND (reference sequence). V was trimmed by 7 bases and J by 3 bases, leaving 13 bases between them. The CDR3 region has the DNA TGTGCCAGTACCGTCTCGACAGTTGGAAACACCATATATTTT. Translation gives CASTVSTVGNTIYF. The full variable domain, with the rest looked up from reference TRBV19 and TRBJ1-3, is DGGITQSPKYLFRKEGQNVTLSCEQNLNHDAMYWYRQDPGQGLRLIYYSQIVNDFQKGDIAEGYSVSREKKESFPLTVTSAQKNPTAFYLCASTVSTVGNTIYFGEGSWLTVV.

The chain employs TRBV3-1 (or the pseudogene TRBV3-2) and TRBJ2-7; 11 bases line up with TRBD1. The germline V gene encodes CDR1 LGHDT and CDR2 YNNKEL (reference sequence). This CDR3 region has 16 residues. V trimming: 2 bases; J trimming: 3 bases; junction bases outside the gene matches: 6. The DNA of the CDR3 is TGTGCCAGCAGCCAATACCCCGGGACAGGGGGCTACGAGCAGTACTTC. Amino acid sequence: CASSQYPGTGGYEQYF.

The rearrangement links TRBV9 to TRBJ2-3; TRBD2 is a possible D gene (5 bases). V lost 0 bases, J lost 2 bases, and 13 bases lay in between. The CDR3 is 16 residues long. Germline V gene data show CDR1 as SGDLS and CDR2 as YYNGEE. This CDR3 reads CASSVGTFRHTDTQYF. CDR3 sequence (DNA): TGTGCCAGCAGCGTAGGGACTTTTCGACACACAGATACGCAGTATTTT.

This clone was counted only a few times. The V call is TRBV6-2 or TRBV6-3, the J call TRBJ1-5; 8 nucleotides agree with TRBD1. With V trimmed by 4 bases and J by 3 bases, 5 bases remained unmatched. The CDR3 has 15 amino acids. Germline V gives CDR1 MNHEY, CDR2 SVGEGT. The CDR3 region is CASSFRDRLNQPQHF. For the CDR3, the DNA is TGTGCCAGCAGTTTCCGGGACAGGCTCAATCAGCCCCAGCATTTT.

The chain links TRBV10-1 to TRBJ2-1; possibly TRBD1 for D (6 bases). The germline V gene has CDR1 WNHNN and CDR2 SYGVQD (reference sequence). There are 17 residues in the CDR3. Here the CDR3 reads CAQPKKNTGTSYNEQFF. CDR3 nucleotides: TGCGCTCAACCTAAAAAGAATACAGGGACCTCCTACAATGAGCAGTTCTTC.

The chain recombines TRBV7-2 with TRBJ2-2, with unresolved D. Per germline, CDR1 SGHTA and CDR2 FQGNSA. V was shortened by 5 bases and J by 5 bases, with 12 bases between the two germline ends. This CDR3 has 14 amino acids. CDR3 nucleotides: TGTGCCAGCAGCCCTATTACGGGTACCGGGGAGCTGTTTTTT. Translation: CASSPITGTGELFF.

This chain joins TRBV7-9 and TRBJ1-2, with D possibly matching TRBD1 (5 bases). Trimming stripped 2 bases from V and 1 base from J, with 11 bases between. The CDR3 sequence is 15 residues long. CDR1 is SEHNR, CDR2 FQNEAQ, per germline (reference sequence). The CDR3 nucleotides are TGTGCCAGCAGCTTACAGGGCATAAGTAACTATGGCTACACCTTC. It codes for CASSLQGISNYGYTF.

This clone has more than one count but fewer than ten. This chain links TRBV7-9 with TRBJ1-5; TRBD1 matches at 9 bases. The V gene's germline CDR1 is SEHNR and CDR2 FQNEAQ (reference sequence). This CDR3 has 15 residues. The trim removed 5 bases at V and 6 bases at J, leaving 8 bases unmatched. As DNA, the CDR3 is TGTGCCAGCAGCACCACAGGGGGCAATCGTCAGCCCCAGCATTTT. It specifies CASSTTGGNRQPQHF.

The chain links TRBV6-5 to TRBJ2-5; 7 bases map to TRBD1. Germline CDR1 reads MNHEY; CDR2 reads SVGAGI. The ends lost 6 bases at V and 2 bases at J; junction bases unmatched: 6. The CDR3 is 14 residues long. The CDR3, as DNA: TGTGCCAGCAGCTTCCGGGACAGTCAAGAGACCCAGTACTTC. Its protein is CASSFRDSQETQYF.

A single count supports this clone. The chain couples TRBV6-5 to TRBJ2-7; D remains ambiguous. CDR1 is MNHEY and CDR2 is SVGAGI in the germline V gene. The CDR3 length is 14 residues. V lost 8 bases and J 1 base, leaving 15 bases between the germline ends. The CDR3 nucleotides are TGTGCCAGCCTTATTGATGGGCAGTCCTACGAGCAGTACTTC. Translated, it gives CASLIDGQSYEQYF.

The chain employs TRBV7-3 and TRBJ2-2, with a tentative D call TRBD2 (7 bases). V lost 1 base, J lost 4 bases, and 10 bases lay in between. Germline V CDR1 and CDR2: SGHTA, FQGTGA. The CDR3 sequence is 15 residues long. CDR3 nucleotides: TGTGCCAGCAGCTTAAACGGGGGGCCCACCGGGGAGCTGTTTTTT. This sequence encodes CASSLNGGPTGELFF.

This chain connects TRBV19 to TRBJ2-1; maybe TRBD1 (6 bases). The V gene's germline CDR1 is LNHDA and CDR2 SQIVND (reference sequence). CDR3 size: 15 residues. Deletions cut 6 bases from V and 0 bases from J, with 12 bases between. The CDR3 coding sequence is TGTGCCAGTAGCCAGGGGTTGGACTCCTACAATGAGCAGTTCTTC. Translation gives CASSQGLDSYNEQFF.

The CDR3 reads CASSSGTSGGADNEQFF. CDR3 bases: TGCGCCAGCAGTTCCGGGACTAGCGGGGGGGCCGACAATGAGCAGTTCTTC. The chain couples TRBV10-1 to TRBJ2-1; 16 bases are a match to TRBD2. CDR1 and CDR2 (germline): WNHNN, SYGVQD (reference sequence). The CDR3 sequence is 17 residues long. The V gene end was trimmed by 5 bases and the J gene end by 5 bases; junction bases not matched to a gene: 6.

This clone has more than one count but fewer than ten. The rearrangement joins TRBV12-3 or TRBV12-4 to TRBJ2-5; D not resolved. Trimming pared 3 bases from V and 8 bases from J, leaving 10 bases between. This CDR3 is 12 amino acids long. The CDR3 sequence: CASSFAHETQYF. The CDR3 DNA reads as TGTGCCAGCAGTTTTGCGCATGAAACCCAGTACTTC.

The rearrangement links TRBV7-3 to TRBJ1-2, with D perhaps TRBD1 (5 bases). V lost 5 bases and J lost 4, with 11 bases in between. The CDR3 totals 13 residues. Germline assignment: CDR1 SGHTA and CDR2 FQGTGA. CDR3 loop: CASSRDSTYGYTF. The CDR3 DNA is TGTGCCAGCAGCCGAGACAGCACCTATGGCTACACCTTC.

This rearrangement joins TRBV28 to TRBJ2-5, with D maybe TRBD1 (6 bases). The germline CDR1 and CDR2 sequences are MDHEN and SYDVKM. This CDR3 comprises 15 residues. V dropped 1 base and J dropped 5 bases, with 14 bases sitting between them. The CDR3 bases are TGTGCCAGCAGTTTATCCGGGGAAGGGGGTGAGACCCAGTACTTC. Amino acids: CASSLSGEGGETQYF. Complete variable domain (other parts from reference TRBV28 and TRBJ2-5): DVKVTQSSRYLVKRTGEKVFLECVQDMDHENMFWYRQDPGLGLRLIYFSYDVKMKEKGDIPEGYSVSREKKERFSLILESASTNQTSMYLCASSLSGEGGETQYFGPGTRLLVL.

This clone has a handful of counts. The chain has TRBV4-2 and TRBJ1-6, with TRBD1 matching over 8 bases. CDR1 is LGHNA and CDR2 is YNFKEQ in the germline V gene. The CDR3 has 13 amino acids. The V gene end was trimmed by 4 bases and the J gene end by 10 bases; junction bases not matched to a gene: 3. The CDR3 DNA follows: TGTGCCAGCAGCCCCGACAGGGGCTCACCCCTCCACTTT. Translated, it gives CASSPDRGSPLHF.

J is TRBJ1-5 and V is TRBV4-1; D unclear. Germline lookup yields CDR1 MGHRA and CDR2 YSYEKL. Between the trimmed V and J ends, which lost 1 base and 5 bases, there was a span of 9 bases. The CDR3 has 14 residues. The CDR3 reads CASSQGGPDQPQHF. CDR3 DNA sequence: TGCGCCAGCAGCCAAGGAGGGCCGGATCAGCCCCAGCATTTT.

The chain uses TRBV19 and TRBJ2-3; perhaps TRBD2 as D (6 bases). With 3 bases removed from V and 0 bases from J, the gap between germline ends came to 10 bases. The CDR3 extends over 15 amino acids. The germline V gene encodes CDR1 LNHDA and CDR2 SQIVND (reference sequence). The CDR3 DNA reads TGTGCCAGTAGTATGATGGGGACTAGCACAGATACGCAGTATTTT. Translated, it gives CASSMMGTSTDTQYF.